This record covers a single TCR beta chain. The antigen is not known. This entry is derived from a study of post-analysis software for immune sequencing data. The germline V gene encodes CDR1 SGHRS and CDR2 YFSETQ. There are 12 residues in the CDR3. Trimming cost V 7 bases and J 4 bases, with 11 bases left between them. Unique molecular identifiers had been added to the TCR beta cDNA libraries. TCRdb used MiXCR to reprocess the PCR reads, holding one entry per CDR3 protein. Among hundreds of thousands of distinct CDR3 sequences listed, 55% to 70% were seen once. Study outcomes and limitations: TRBV segments more frequent in patients than in controls numbered a few and included TRBV5-6, TRBV5-1 and TRBV20-1.

The clonotype comes from a girl aged 2 to 9 with multiple sclerosis. Sequenced material: blood. This chain links TRBV5-1 with TRBJ2-5; no definite D call. In DNA form, the CDR3 reads TGCGCCAGCGGGCAGGCGAGAGAGACCCAGTACTTC. This encodes CASGQARETQYF.